The TCR beta chain described here comes from a study of blood T cell repertoires in COVID-19. Study as a whole: From T cells, B-cell-depleted T cells, or PBMCs came the material, which was cDNA or gDNA.

Donors were grouped by their self-reported clinical history. About this clone: This sample includes further DNA sequences coding for the same CDR3.

This table comes from immunoSEQ multiplex PCR, and its TCRdb copy is limited to in-frame clones, with some not included. The table has about 300,000 clones, less than 85% seen once. The germline CDR1 and CDR2 sequences are SGHNT and YYREEE (reference sequence). The CDR3 loop spans 13 amino acids. Trimming stripped 5 bases from V and 4 bases from J, with 12 bases between. The genes are TRBV5-4 and TRBJ1-2; perhaps TRBD1 as D (6 bases). The sample was PBMCs or T cells enriched from blood (not recorded which). This TCR was recovered from a woman in her fifties or sixties who had recovered from COVID-19. The CDR3 loop reads CASSPDRSYGYTF. The DNA for the CDR3 is TGTGCCAGCAGTCCTGACAGGAGCTATGGCTACACCTTC. Using reference TRBV5-4 and TRBJ1-2 for the parts outside the CDR3, the full variable domain is ETGVTQSPTHLIKTRGQQVTLRCSSQSGHNTVSWYQQALGQGPQFIFQYYREEENGRGNFPPRFSGLQFPNYSSELNVNALELDDSALYLCASSPDRSYGYTFGSGTRLTVV.